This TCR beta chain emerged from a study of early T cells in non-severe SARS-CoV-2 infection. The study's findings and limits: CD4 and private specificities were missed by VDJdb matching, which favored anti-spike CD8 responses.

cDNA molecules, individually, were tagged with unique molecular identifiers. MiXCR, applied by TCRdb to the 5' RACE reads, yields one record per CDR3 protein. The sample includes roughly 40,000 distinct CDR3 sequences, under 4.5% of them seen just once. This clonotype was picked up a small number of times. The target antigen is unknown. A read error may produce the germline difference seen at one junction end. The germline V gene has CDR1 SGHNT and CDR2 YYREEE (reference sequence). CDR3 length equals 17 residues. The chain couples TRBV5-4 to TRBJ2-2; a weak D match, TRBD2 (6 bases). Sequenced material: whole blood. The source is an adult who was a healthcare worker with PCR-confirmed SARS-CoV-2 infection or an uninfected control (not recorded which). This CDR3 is CASSLFGGSQNAGELFF. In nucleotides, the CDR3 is TGTGCCAGCAGCTTGTTCGGGGGATCCCAGAACGCCGGGGAGCTGTTTTTT. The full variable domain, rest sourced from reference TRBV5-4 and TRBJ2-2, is ETGVTQSPTHLIKTRGQQVTLRCSSQSGHNTVSWYQQALGQGPQFIFQYYREEENGRGNFPPRFSGLQFPNYSSELNVNALELDDSALYLCASSLFGGSQNAGELFFGEGSRLTVL.